What follows are 12 T cell receptor beta chains derived from one specimen sequenced in a study of cytomegalovirus exposure and HLA in healthy donors. Primers: 60 Vbeta forward and 13 Jbeta reverse. TCRdb keeps only in-frame clones here, not all; method: immunoSEQ multiplex PCR. The sample yields around 120,000 clones, roughly 82% seen once. What was sequenced was PBMCs. Receptors originate from a man aged 45-65 years in good health and CMV-seronegative.

The chain employs TRBV28 and TRBJ2-5; the match to TRBD1 covers 11 bases. With 4 bases clipped from V and 7 bases from J, the junction kept 14 bases outside the gene matches. Germline assignment: CDR1 MDHEN and CDR2 SYDVKM. The CDR3 is 17 amino acids. This CDR3 is CASSSPAGTGGRGTQYF. The CDR3 nucleotides read TGTGCCAGCAGTTCGCCGGCCGGGACAGGGGGAAGGGGGACCCAGTACTTC.

The chain links TRBV7-6 to TRBJ1-1; maybe TRBD1 (6 bases). Germline lookup yields CDR1 SGHVS and CDR2 FNYEAQ. V lost 5 bases and J lost 3, with 10 bases in between. The CDR3 totals 13 residues. CDR3 nucleotides: TGTGCCAGCAGCACAGGGACGCACACTGAAGCTTTCTTT. It codes for CASSTGTHTEAFF.

This clone has just one count. This sequence joins TRBV15 and TRBJ1-4; D is perhaps TRBD1 (6 bases). Deletions cut 0 bases from V and 12 bases from J, with 11 bases between. Germline values: CDR1 LNHNV, CDR2 YYDKDF (reference sequence). The CDR3 length is 13 residues. The CDR3 sequence: CATSRDYREELFF. The CDR3 DNA reads TGTGCCACCAGCAGAGATTACAGGGAAGAACTGTTTTTT.

The chain combines TRBV11-2 with TRBJ2-1; 8 nucleotides match TRBD2. There are 17 residues in the CDR3. V lost 1 base to trimming and J lost 9 bases; unmatched junction nucleotides: 14. Germline V gene data show CDR1 as SGHAT and CDR2 as FQNNGV. The CDR3 reads CASSLVFWSGGTGEQFF. The CDR3 DNA sequence: TGTGCCAGCAGCTTAGTGTTTTGGAGCGGGGGCACGGGTGAGCAGTTCTTC.

This rearrangement joins TRBV7-8 to TRBJ1-1; D is undetermined. Germline V gives CDR1 SGHVS, CDR2 FQNEAQ. V was cut by 1 base and J by 0 bases, with 12 bases left in between. There are 16 residues in the CDR3. The CDR3 DNA sequence: TGTGCCAGCAGCTTAGAAGCGGAATATGTGAACACTGAAGCTTTCTTT. Translating it yields CASSLEAEYVNTEAFF.

The chain links TRBV6-5 to TRBJ2-7; TRBD1 aligns across 7 bases. Germline CDR1 and CDR2: MNHEY and SVGAGI. After removal of 5 bases from V and 1 base from J, the junction contained 5 bases not matched to a gene. The CDR3 spans 14 residues. The CDR3 here is CASSRDSLSYEQYF. DNA of the CDR3: TGTGCCAGCAGTAGGGACAGTCTGTCCTACGAGCAGTACTTC.

J is TRBJ2-3 and V is TRBV9; 10 positions match TRBD2. There are 15 residues in the CDR3. The ends lost 3 bases at V and 4 bases at J; junction bases unmatched: 5. The germline CDR1 and CDR2 sequences are SGDLS and YYNGEE. As DNA, the CDR3 is TGTGCCAGCAGCGCGGTAGCGGGGGGTGCAGATACGCAGTATTTT. As protein: CASSAVAGGADTQYF.

The rearrangement joins TRBV2 to TRBJ2-3, with 8 bases aligning to TRBD2. V lost 4 bases and J lost 0; bases outside the gene matches: 3. The CDR3 is 15 amino acids. In germline, CDR1 is SNHLY, CDR2 FYNNEI. CDR3 in amino acids: CASSVGGASTDTQYF. The CDR3 nucleotides read TGTGCCAGCAGTGTCGGGGGGGCTAGCACAGATACGCAGTATTTT.

This clone was seen only once. The chain couples TRBV5-1 to TRBJ1-1, with TRBD1 identical over 7 bases. This CDR3 region has 13 residues. The germline CDR1 and CDR2 sequences are SGHRS and YFSETQ. Losses at the gene ends were 4 bases for V and 4 bases for J; bases not matched to a gene: 4. CDR3 residues: CASSIAGGTEAFF. CDR3 DNA sequence: TGCGCCAGCAGCATTGCAGGGGGCACTGAAGCTTTCTTT.

This chain uses TRBV5-4 with TRBJ1-4, with 8 bases aligning to TRBD1. This CDR3 has 17 residues. Germline V lookup: CDR1 SGHNT, CDR2 YYREEE (reference sequence). The V and J ends lost 2 bases and 8 bases, in that order; junction bases with no gene match: 14. The CDR3 sequence: CASSLPPRQGRGEKLFF. CDR3 DNA sequence: TGTGCCAGCAGCTTACCCCCCCGACAGGGGCGCGGAGAAAAACTGTTTTTT.

The chain combines TRBV2 with TRBJ2-7; D perhaps matches TRBD1 (5 bases). Germline assignment: CDR1 SNHLY and CDR2 FYNNEI. CDR3 length: 14 amino acids. V dropped 5 bases and J dropped 6 bases, with 17 bases sitting between them. CDR3 sequence: CASSNDAGKPEQYF. The DNA of the CDR3 is TGTGCCAGCAGTAACGACGCAGGGAAACCCGAGCAGTACTTC.

This sequence joins TRBV18 and TRBJ1-3, with 8 bases fitting TRBD1. CDR1 is KGHSH and CDR2 is LQKENI in the germline V gene. The CDR3 is 15 amino acids. V was clipped by 3 bases and J by 2 bases; unmatched bases: 3. CDR3 loop: CASSPDRGTGNTIYF. The CDR3 region has the DNA TGTGCCAGCTCACCTGACAGGGGAACTGGAAACACCATATATTTT.